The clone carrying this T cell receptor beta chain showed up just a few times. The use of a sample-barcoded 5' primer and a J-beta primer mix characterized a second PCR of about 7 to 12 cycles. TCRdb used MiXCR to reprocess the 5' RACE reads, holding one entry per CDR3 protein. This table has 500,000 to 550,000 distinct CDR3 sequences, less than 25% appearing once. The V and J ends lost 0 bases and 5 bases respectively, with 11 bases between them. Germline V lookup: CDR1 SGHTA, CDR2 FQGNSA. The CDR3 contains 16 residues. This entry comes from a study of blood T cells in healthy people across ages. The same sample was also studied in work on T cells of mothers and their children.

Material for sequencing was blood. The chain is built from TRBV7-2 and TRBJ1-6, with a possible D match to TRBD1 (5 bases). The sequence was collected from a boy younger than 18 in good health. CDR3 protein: CASSLAPQGNNSPLHF. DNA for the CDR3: TGTGCCAGCAGCTTAGCGCCCCAGGGTAATAATTCACCCCTCCACTTT.